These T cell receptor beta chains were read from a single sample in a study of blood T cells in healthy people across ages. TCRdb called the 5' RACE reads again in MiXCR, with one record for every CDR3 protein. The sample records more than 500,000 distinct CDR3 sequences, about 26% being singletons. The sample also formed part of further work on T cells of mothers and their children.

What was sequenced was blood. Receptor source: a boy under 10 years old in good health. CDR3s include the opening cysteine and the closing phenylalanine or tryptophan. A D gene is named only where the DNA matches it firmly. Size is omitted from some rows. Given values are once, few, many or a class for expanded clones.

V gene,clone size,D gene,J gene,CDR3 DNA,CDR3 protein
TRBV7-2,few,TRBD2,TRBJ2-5,TGTGCCAGCAGCCCAGGGACTACCCTGGAGCAGTACTTC,CASSPGTTLEQYF
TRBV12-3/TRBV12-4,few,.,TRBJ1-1,TGTGCCAGCAGTATACAGGGGAACACTGAAGCTTTCTTT,CASSIQGNTEAFF
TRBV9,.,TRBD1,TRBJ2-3,TGTGCCAGCAGCGTAGGGGGATCCAGGGGGGATACGCAGTATTTT,CASSVGGSRGDTQYF
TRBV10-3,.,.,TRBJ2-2,TGTGCCATCGGGGACTCCAGATACACCGGGGAGCTGTTTTTT,CAIGDSRYTGELFF
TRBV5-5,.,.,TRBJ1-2,TGTGCCAGCAGCTCCCTCGCAGCGGACTCCTATGGCTACACCTTC,CASSSLAADSYGYTF
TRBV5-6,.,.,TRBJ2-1,TGTGCCAGCAGCTTTCCTAGGGCTACCGACAATGAGCAGTTCTTC,CASSFPRATDNEQFF
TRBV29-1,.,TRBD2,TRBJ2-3,TGCAGCGTTGAAGAGGTAGCGGGAGGCACGCAGTATTTT,CSVEEVAGGTQYF
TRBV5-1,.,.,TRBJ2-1,TGCGCCAGCAGCTCGACTACTGAGCAGTTCTTC,CASSSTTEQFF
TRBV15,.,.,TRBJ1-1,TGTGCCACCAGCAGAGTAAGGGGCCCTATAGAAGGGGACACTGAAGCTTTCTTT,CATSRVRGPIEGDTEAFF
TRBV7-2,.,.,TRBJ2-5,TGTGCCAGCAGCTCTCTCGGGTTAGCGCGAGGAGAGACCCAGTACTTC,CASSSLGLARGETQYF